The sequence of this T cell receptor beta chain was determined in a study of control samples from healthy donors and cancer patients. Germline V gene sequence: CDR1 LNHDA, CDR2 SQIVND (reference sequence). Trimming left V 3 bases short and J 0 bases short, with 15 bases between. This CDR3 has 17 amino acids. The table came from immunoSEQ multiplex PCR; TCRdb's copy has only in-frame clones and leaves some out. The sample consists of around 110,000 clones, over 85% of them appearing once. The V call is TRBV19, the J call TRBJ2-1, with D perhaps TRBD2 (5 bases). Source material: blood. This sequence originates from a man aged 30 to 45 in good health. The CDR3 nucleotides are TGTGCCAGTAGTATTGCTAGGGAGAGCCTCTCCTACAATGAGCAGTTCTTC. It is translated as CASSIARESLSYNEQFF.